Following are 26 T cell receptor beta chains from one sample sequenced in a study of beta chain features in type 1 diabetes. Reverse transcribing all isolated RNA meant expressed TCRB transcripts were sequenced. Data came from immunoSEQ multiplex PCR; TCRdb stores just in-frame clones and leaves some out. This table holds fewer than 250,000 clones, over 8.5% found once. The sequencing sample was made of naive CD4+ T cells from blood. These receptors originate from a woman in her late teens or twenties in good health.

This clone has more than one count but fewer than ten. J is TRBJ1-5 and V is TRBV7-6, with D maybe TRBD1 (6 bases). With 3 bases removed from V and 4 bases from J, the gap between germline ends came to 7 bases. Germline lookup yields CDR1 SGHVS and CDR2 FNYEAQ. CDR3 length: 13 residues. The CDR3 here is CASSLDRNQPQHF. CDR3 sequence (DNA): TGTGCCAGCAGCTTGGACAGAAATCAGCCCCAGCATTTT. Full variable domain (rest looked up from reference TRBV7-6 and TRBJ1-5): GAGVSQSPRYKVTKRGQDVALRCDPISGHVSLYWYRQALGQGPEFLTYFNYEAQQDKSGLPNDRFSAERPEGSISTLTIQRTEQRDSAMYRCASSLDRNQPQHFGDGTRLSIL.

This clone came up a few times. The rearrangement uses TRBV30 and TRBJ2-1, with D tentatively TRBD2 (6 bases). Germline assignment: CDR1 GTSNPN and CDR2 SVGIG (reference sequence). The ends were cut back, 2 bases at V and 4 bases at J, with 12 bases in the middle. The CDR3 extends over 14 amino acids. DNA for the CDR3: TGTGCCTGGAGTACTAGCTTCGCTTACAATGAGCAGTTCTTC. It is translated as CAWSTSFAYNEQFF.

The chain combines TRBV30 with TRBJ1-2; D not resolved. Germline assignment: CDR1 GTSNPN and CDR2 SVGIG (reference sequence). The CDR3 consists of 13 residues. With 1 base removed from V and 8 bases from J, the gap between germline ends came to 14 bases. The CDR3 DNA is TGTGCCTGGAGTGGAGGGCTCCCCAGAGGCTACACCTTC. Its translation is CAWSGGLPRGYTF. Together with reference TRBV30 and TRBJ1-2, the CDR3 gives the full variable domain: SQTIHQWPATLVQPVGSPLSLECTVEGTSNPNLYWYRQAAGRGLQLLFYSVGIGQISSEVPQNLSASRPQDRQFILSSKKLLLSDSGFYLCAWSGGLPRGYTFGSGTRLTVV.

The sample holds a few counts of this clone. In DNA, the CDR3 is TGTGCCAGTAGTACGCAGGGGGCGTCAAGCACAGATACGCAGTATTTT. Its translation is CASSTQGASSTDTQYF. This chain uses TRBV19 with TRBJ2-3; 8 nucleotides match TRBD1. This CDR3 has 16 amino acids. J lost 0 bases, V lost 4 bases, and 6 bases had no gene match. Germline V gene sequence: CDR1 LNHDA, CDR2 SQIVND (reference sequence).

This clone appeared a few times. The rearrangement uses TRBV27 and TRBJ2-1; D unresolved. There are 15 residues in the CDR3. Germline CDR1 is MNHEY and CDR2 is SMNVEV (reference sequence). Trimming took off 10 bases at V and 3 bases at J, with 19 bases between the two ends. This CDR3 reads CATRVQRGNYNEQFF. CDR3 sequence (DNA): TGTGCCACCAGAGTCCAGAGAGGCAACTACAATGAGCAGTTCTTC.

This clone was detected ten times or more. The CDR3 bases are TGTGCCAGCAGCCCCTCAATGGGGGCAACCTCTGGGGCCAACGTCCTGACTTTC. It is translated as CASSPSMGATSGANVLTF. This rearrangement joins TRBV7-9 to TRBJ2-6, with D maybe TRBD1 (6 bases). Germline V lookup: CDR1 SEHNR, CDR2 FQNEAQ (reference sequence). This CDR3 contains 18 residues. Trimming stripped 5 bases from V and 0 bases from J, with 17 bases between.

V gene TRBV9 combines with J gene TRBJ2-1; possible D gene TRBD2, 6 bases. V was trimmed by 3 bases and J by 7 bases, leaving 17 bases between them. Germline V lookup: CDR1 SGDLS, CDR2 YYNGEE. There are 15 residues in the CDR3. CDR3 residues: CASSARDFSFNEQFF. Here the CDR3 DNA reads TGTGCCAGCAGCGCCCGGGACTTCAGTTTTAATGAGCAGTTCTTC.

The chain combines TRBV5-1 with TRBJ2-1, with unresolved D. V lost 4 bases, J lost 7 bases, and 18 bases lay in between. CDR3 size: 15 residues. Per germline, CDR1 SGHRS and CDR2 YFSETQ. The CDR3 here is CASSPQAPTRNEQFF. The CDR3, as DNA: TGCGCCAGCAGCCCTCAGGCGCCCACGCGTAATGAGCAGTTCTTC.

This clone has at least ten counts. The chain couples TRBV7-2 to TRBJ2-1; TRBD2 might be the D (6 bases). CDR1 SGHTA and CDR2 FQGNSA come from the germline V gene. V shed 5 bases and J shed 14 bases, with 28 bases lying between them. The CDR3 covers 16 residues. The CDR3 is CASSPRPGLKGGSEFF. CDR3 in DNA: TGTGCCAGCAGCCCCCGTCCCGGACTAAAGGGTGGGAGTGAGTTCTTC. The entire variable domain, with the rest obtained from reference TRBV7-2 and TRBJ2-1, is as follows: GAGVSQSPSNKVTEKGKDVELRCDPISGHTALYWYRQSLGQGLEFLIYFQGNSAPDKSGLPSDRFSAERTGGSVSTLTIQRTQQEDSAVYLCASSPRPGLKGGSEFFGPGTRLTVL.

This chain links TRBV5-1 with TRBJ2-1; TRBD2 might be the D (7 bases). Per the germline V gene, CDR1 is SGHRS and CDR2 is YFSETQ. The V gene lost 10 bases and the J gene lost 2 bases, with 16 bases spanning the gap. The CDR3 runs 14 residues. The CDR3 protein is CASRGDTTYNEQFF. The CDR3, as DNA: TGCGCCTCCCGGGGGGACACAACCTACAATGAGCAGTTCTTC.

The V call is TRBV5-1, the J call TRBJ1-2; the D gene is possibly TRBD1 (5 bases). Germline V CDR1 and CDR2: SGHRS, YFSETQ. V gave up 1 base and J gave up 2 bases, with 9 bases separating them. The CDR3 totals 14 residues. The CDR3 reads CASSLSRGNYGYTF. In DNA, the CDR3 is TGCGCCAGCAGCTTGAGTCGGGGGAACTATGGCTACACCTTC.

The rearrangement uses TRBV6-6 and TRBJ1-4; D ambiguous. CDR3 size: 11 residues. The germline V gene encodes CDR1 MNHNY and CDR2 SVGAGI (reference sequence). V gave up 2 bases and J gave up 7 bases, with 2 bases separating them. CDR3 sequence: CASSYREKLFF. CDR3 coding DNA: TGTGCCAGCAGTTACCGTGAAAAACTGTTTTTT.

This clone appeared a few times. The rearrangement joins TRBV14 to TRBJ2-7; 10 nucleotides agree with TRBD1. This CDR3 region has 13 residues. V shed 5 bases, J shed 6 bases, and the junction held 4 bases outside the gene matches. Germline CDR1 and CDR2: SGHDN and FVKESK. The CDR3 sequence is CASSGDRGSEQYF. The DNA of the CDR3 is TGTGCCAGCAGCGGGGACAGGGGCTCCGAGCAGTACTTC.

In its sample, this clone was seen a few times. CDR3 sequence reads: CAWSGEQLKGSYEQYF. The CDR3 DNA reads TGTGCCTGGAGTGGGGAACAGCTCAAGGGGTCCTACGAGCAGTACTTC. The chain is built from TRBV30 and TRBJ2-7, with D perhaps TRBD1 (5 bases). This CDR3 is built from 16 residues. V was pared by 1 base and J by 1 base, with 17 bases between. CDR1 is GTSNPN, CDR2 SVGIG, per germline (reference sequence).

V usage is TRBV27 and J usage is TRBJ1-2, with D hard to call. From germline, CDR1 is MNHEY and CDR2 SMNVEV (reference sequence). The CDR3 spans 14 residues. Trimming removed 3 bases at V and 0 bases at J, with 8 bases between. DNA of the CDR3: TGTGCCAGCAGTTTTGGCCTCCCTAACTATGGCTACACCTTC. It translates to CASSFGLPNYGYTF.

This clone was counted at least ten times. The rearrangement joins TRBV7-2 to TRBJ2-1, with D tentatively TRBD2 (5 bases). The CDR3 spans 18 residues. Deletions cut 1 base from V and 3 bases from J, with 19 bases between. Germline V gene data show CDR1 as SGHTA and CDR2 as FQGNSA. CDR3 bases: TGTGCCAGCAGCTTAGTGGTCTCCGGACTTGGAGACTACAATGAGCAGTTCTTC. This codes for CASSLVVSGLGDYNEQFF.

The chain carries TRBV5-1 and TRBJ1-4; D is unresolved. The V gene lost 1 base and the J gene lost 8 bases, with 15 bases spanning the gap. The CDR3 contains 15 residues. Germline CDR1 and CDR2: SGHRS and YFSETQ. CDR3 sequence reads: CASSLTPQEGEKLFF. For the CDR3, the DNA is TGCGCCAGCAGCTTGACACCTCAAGAGGGCGAAAAACTGTTTTTT. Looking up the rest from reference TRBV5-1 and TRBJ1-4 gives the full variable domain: KAGVTQTPRYLIKTRGQQVTLSCSPISGHRSVSWYQQTPGQGLQFLFEYFSETQRNKGNFPGRFSGRQFSNSRSEMNVSTLELGDSALYLCASSLTPQEGEKLFFGSGTQLSVL.

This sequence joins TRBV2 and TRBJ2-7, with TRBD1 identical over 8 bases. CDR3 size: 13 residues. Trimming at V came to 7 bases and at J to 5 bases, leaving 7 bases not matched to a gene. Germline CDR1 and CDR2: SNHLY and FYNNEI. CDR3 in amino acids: CASIPTGADEQYF. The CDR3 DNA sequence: TGTGCCAGCATCCCGACAGGGGCGGACGAGCAGTACTTC.

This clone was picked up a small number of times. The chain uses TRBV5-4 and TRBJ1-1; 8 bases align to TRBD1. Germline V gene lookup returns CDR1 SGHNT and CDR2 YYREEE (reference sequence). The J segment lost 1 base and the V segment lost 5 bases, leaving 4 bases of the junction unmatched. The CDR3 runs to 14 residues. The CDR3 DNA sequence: TGTGCCAGCAGACAGGACAGGGCGAACACTGAAGCTTTCTTT. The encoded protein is CASRQDRANTEAFF. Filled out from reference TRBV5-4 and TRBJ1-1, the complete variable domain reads ETGVTQSPTHLIKTRGQQVTLRCSSQSGHNTVSWYQQALGQGPQFIFQYYREEENGRGNFPPRFSGLQFPNYSSELNVNALELDDSALYLCASRQDRANTEAFFGQGTRLTVV.

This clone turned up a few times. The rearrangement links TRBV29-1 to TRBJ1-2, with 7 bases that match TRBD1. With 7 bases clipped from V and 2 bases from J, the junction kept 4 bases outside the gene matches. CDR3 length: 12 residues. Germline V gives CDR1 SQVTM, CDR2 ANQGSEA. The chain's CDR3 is CSGLTGNYGYTF. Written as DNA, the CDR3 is TGCAGCGGCCTGACAGGGAACTATGGCTACACCTTC.

The CDR3 region has the DNA TGTGCCAGCAGCTTGGGCAGGAACACCGGGGAGCTGTTTTTT. Its protein is CASSLGRNTGELFF. V gene TRBV7-3 combines with J gene TRBJ2-2, with D hard to call. Trimming took 3 bases from V and 1 from J, leaving 6 bases between them. The CDR3 is made up of 14 amino acids. Germline V gene sequence: CDR1 SGHTA, CDR2 FQGTGA.

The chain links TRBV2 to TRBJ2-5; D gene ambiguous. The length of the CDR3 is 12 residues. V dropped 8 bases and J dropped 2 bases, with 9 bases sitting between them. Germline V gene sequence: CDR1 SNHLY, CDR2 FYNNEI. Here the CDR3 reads CASARGQETQYF. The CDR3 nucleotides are TGTGCCAGCGCCCGCGGACAAGAGACCCAGTACTTC.

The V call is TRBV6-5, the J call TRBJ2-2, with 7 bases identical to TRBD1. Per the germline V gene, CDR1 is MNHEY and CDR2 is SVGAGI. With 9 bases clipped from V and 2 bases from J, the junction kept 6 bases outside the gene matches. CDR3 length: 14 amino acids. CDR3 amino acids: CASWTGENTGELFF. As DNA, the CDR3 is TGTGCCAGTTGGACAGGCGAAAACACCGGGGAGCTGTTTTTT.

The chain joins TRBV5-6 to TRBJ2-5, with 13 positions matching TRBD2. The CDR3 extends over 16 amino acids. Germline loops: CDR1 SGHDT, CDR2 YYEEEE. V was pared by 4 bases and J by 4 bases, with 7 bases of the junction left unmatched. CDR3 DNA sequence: TGTGCCAGCAGCCCAACCACTAGCGGGAGGGGAGAGACCCAGTACTTC. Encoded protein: CASSPTTSGRGETQYF.

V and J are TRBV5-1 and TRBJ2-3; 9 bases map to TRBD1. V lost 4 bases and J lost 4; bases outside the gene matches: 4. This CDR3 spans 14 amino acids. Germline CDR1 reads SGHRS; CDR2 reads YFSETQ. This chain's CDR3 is CASSTDRGSDTQYF. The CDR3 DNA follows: TGCGCCAGCAGCACTGACAGGGGGTCAGATACGCAGTATTTT. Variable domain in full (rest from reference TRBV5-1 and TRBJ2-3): KAGVTQTPRYLIKTRGQQVTLSCSPISGHRSVSWYQQTPGQGLQFLFEYFSETQRNKGNFPGRFSGRQFSNSRSEMNVSTLELGDSALYLCASSTDRGSDTQYFGPGTRLTVL.

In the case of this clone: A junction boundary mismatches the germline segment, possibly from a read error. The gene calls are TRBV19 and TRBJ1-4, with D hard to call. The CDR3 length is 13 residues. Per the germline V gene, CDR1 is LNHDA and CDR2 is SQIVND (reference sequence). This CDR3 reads CASSIDVGETLFF. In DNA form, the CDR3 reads TGTGCCAGTAGTATAGATGTGGGAGAAACACTGTTTTTT.